Shown below are 8 T cell receptor beta chains from a single sample sequenced in a study of cytomegalovirus exposure and HLA in healthy donors. PCR primers comprised 60 Vbeta and 13 Jbeta primers. Generated by immunoSEQ multiplex PCR, the TCRdb table keeps only in-frame clones and is missing some. Among some 140,000 clones listed, 77% were seen once. The sequencing sample was made of PBMCs. These receptors came from a woman in her thirties or forties in good health and CMV-seronegative.

This clone was found once. The rearrangement links TRBV27 to TRBJ1-6; 9 nucleotides align to TRBD1. The CDR3 is made up of 15 amino acids. In germline, CDR1 is MNHEY, CDR2 SMNVEV (reference sequence). V lost 3 bases and J lost 9; bases outside the gene matches: 6. CDR3 residues: CASSFGGQGFSPLHF. For the CDR3, the DNA is TGTGCCAGCAGTTTCGGAGGACAGGGGTTTTCACCCCTCCACTTT.

The chain couples TRBV7-3 to TRBJ2-1, with D maybe TRBD1 (6 bases). From germline, CDR1 is SGHTA and CDR2 FQGTGA. The length of the CDR3 is 14 residues. V shed 1 base and J shed 6 bases, with 10 bases lying between them. DNA of the CDR3: TGTGCCAGCAGCTTAAATGGACAGACCAATGAGCAGTTCTTC. This translates into CASSLNGQTNEQFF.

The chain is built from TRBV5-1 and TRBJ2-6; 8 bases are shared with TRBD2. V dropped 3 bases and J dropped 12; count of bases not matched to a gene: 11. The CDR3 is made up of 15 amino acids. Per the germline V gene, CDR1 is SGHRS and CDR2 is YFSETQ. DNA for the CDR3: TGCGCCAGCAGCTCTGTTCGGGGGGGGAAGAGCGTCCTGACTTTC. Protein product: CASSSVRGGKSVLTF.

V and J are TRBV7-9 and TRBJ2-2; 8 bases fit TRBD1. Germline-derived CDR1 and CDR2 are SEHNR and FQNEAQ (reference sequence). V lost 5 bases to trimming and J lost 1 base; unmatched junction nucleotides: 6. The CDR3 is 16 amino acids. In DNA form, the CDR3 reads TGTGCCAGCAGCATCCGGACAGGGCAGAACACCGGGGAGCTGTTTTTT. Its protein is CASSIRTGQNTGELFF.

The J gene is TRBJ1-1, the V gene TRBV7-6; 7 nucleotides match TRBD1. Unmatched junction bases numbered 8, after V lost 5 bases and J lost 5 bases. The CDR3 runs to 14 residues. Germline loops: CDR1 SGHVS, CDR2 FNYEAQ. The CDR3 DNA reads TGTGCCAGCAGCCCGGGACAGTGGAGAACTGAAGCTTTCTTT. Translated: CASSPGQWRTEAFF. The whole variable domain, filled in from reference TRBV7-6 and TRBJ1-1, reads GAGVSQSPRYKVTKRGQDVALRCDPISGHVSLYWYRQALGQGPEFLTYFNYEAQQDKSGLPNDRFSAERPEGSISTLTIQRTEQRDSAMYRCASSPGQWRTEAFFGQGTRLTVV.

J is TRBJ2-3 and V is TRBV18, with a possible D match to TRBD2 (6 bases). Germline CDR1 reads KGHSH; CDR2 reads LQKENI. Deletions cut 3 bases from V and 1 base from J, with 11 bases between. CDR3 length: 15 amino acids. As DNA, the CDR3 is TGTGCCAGCTCACCTTTTAGCGGTGGCACAGATACGCAGTATTTT. Its protein is CASSPFSGGTDTQYF.

This clone has more than one count but fewer than ten. The genes are TRBV5-4 and TRBJ2-3, with TRBD2 as a possible D gene (6 bases). CDR1 and CDR2 from the germline V gene are SGHNT and YYREEE (reference sequence). There are 16 residues in the CDR3. V was shortened by 0 bases and J by 5 bases, with 16 bases between the two germline ends. DNA of the CDR3: TGTGCCAGCAGCTTGGCCATGCGGGGTGCCGGAGATACGCAGTATTTT. It translates to CASSLAMRGAGDTQYF.

The chain uses TRBV19 and TRBJ2-7, with 7 bases fitting TRBD1. The CDR3 length is 14 residues. V was pared by 7 bases and J by 0 bases, with 6 bases of the junction left unmatched. Germline lookup yields CDR1 LNHDA and CDR2 SQIVND (reference sequence). This CDR3 reads CASTRGTGSYEQYF. The CDR3 nucleotides are TGTGCCAGTACCAGGGGGACGGGCTCCTACGAGCAGTACTTC.